These 5 T cell receptor beta chains originate from one sample sequenced in a study of blood T cell repertoires in COVID-19. Measured with immunoSEQ multiplex PCR; TCRdb has only the in-frame clones, and not every one. The table has 150,000 to 170,000 clones, around 80% seen once. The sequenced sample consisted of PBMCs or T cells enriched from blood (not recorded which). The origin of the receptors is a man over 45 who had recovered from COVID-19.

The chain uses TRBV11-3 and TRBJ2-2, with 7 bases matching TRBD1. This CDR3 region has 13 residues. Trimming cost V 2 bases and J 6 bases; bases outside gene matches: 0. The V gene's germline CDR1 is SGHNT and CDR2 YENEEA. The chain's CDR3 is CASSLRGPGELFF. Written as DNA, the CDR3 is TGTGCCAGCAGCTTAAGGGGGCCCGGGGAGCTGTTTTTT. The full variable domain, in which reference TRBV11-3 and TRBJ2-2 provide the parts outside the CDR3, is EAGVVQSPRYKIIEKKQPVAFWCNPISGHNTLYWYLQNLGQGPELLIRYENEEAVDDSQLPKDRFSAERLKGVDSTLKIQPAELGDSAVYLCASSLRGPGELFFGEGSRLTVL.

This chain uses TRBV7-9 with TRBJ1-4, with TRBD1 matching over 7 bases. Germline CDR1 and CDR2: SEHNR and FQNEAQ (reference sequence). V was clipped by 1 base and J by 4 bases; unmatched bases: 3. This CDR3 has 15 residues. In DNA form, the CDR3 reads TGTGCCAGCAGCTTAGAGACAGGGTTTAATGAAAAACTGTTTTTT. Translation: CASSLETGFNEKLFF.

The chain couples TRBV29-1 to TRBJ1-5, with 8 bases lining up with TRBD1. From germline, CDR1 is SQVTM and CDR2 ANQGSEA. This CDR3 region has 15 residues. Germline trimming cut 6 bases from V and 3 bases from J; bases unmatched to any gene: 10. CDR3 protein: CSVHTGQGDNQPQHF. CDR3 DNA sequence: TGCAGCGTCCATACCGGACAGGGCGACAATCAGCCCCAGCATTTT.

This clone was observed once. This chain links TRBV27 with TRBJ2-7; TRBD1 is a possible D gene (6 bases). Germline-derived CDR1 and CDR2 are MNHEY and SMNVEV (reference sequence). The CDR3 is 14 residues long. V was cut by 3 bases and J by 5 bases, with 14 bases left in between. The CDR3, as DNA: TGTGCCAGCAGTTTCCTCGACAGGCTCGACGAGCAGTACTTC. Encoded protein: CASSFLDRLDEQYF.

The chain employs TRBV3-1 (or the pseudogene TRBV3-2) and TRBJ1-2; D perhaps matches TRBD1 (5 bases). The CDR3 length is 16 residues. Germline CDR1 is LGHDT and CDR2 is YNNKEL (reference sequence). V was shortened by 1 base and J by 2 bases, with 14 bases between the two germline ends. The CDR3 sequence: CASSQAGHSPNYGYTF. The CDR3 nucleotides are TGTGCCAGCAGCCAAGCCGGACATTCTCCAAACTATGGCTACACCTTC.